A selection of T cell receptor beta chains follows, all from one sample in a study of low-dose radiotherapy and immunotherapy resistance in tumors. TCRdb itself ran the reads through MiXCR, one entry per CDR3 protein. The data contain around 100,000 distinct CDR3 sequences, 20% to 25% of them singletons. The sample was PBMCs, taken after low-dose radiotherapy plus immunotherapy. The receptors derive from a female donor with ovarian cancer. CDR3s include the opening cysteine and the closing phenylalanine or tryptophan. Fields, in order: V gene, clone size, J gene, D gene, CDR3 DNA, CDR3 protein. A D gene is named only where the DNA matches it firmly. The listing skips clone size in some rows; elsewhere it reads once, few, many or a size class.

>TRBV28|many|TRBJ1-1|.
TGTGCCAGCAACGACGGGGGCGAAAAACCTGAAGCTTTCTTT
CASNDGGEKPEAFF
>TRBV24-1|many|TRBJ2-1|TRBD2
TGTGCCACCAGTCCTAGCGGGAGGACCTCTTACAATGAGCAGTTCTTC
CATSPSGRTSYNEQFF
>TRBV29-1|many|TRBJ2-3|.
TGCAGGGCGGGGTTCACAGATACGCAGTATTTT
CRAGFTDTQYF
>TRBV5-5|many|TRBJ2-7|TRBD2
TGTGCCAGCAGCTCGTCCGCTAGCGGGGGGCCAAGCTCCTACGAGCAGTACTTC
CASSSSASGGPSSYEQYF
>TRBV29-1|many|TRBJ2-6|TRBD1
TGCAGCGTGGGGGGGGGACAGGGCTCTGGGGCCAACGTCCTGACTTTC
CSVGGGQGSGANVLTF
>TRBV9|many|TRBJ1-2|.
TGTGCCAGCAGCGTAGGTGAAGGAGCTAACTATGGCTACACCTTC
CASSVGEGANYGYTF
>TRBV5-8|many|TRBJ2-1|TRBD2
TGTGCCAGCAGCCAAAACCCCGGACTAGCGGTGGAGTTCTTC
CASSQNPGLAVEFF
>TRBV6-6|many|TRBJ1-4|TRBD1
TGTGCCAGCAGTTCGGACAGGGGGCAGGCAACTAATGAAAAACTGTTTTTT
CASSSDRGQATNEKLFF
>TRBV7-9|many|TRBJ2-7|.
TGTGCCAGCAGCTTAGGTGGACAGAAGGATGAGCAGTACTTC
CASSLGGQKDEQYF
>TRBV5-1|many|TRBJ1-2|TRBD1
TGCGCCAGCAGCTCGGACCCCGGGACAGCACATGGCTACACCTTC
CASSSDPGTAHGYTF
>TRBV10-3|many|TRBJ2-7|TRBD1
TGTGCCATCTCCCCGGACAGGACCTACGAGCAGTACTTC
CAISPDRTYEQYF
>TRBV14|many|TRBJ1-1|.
TGTGCCAGCAGCCAAGTCTGGTCCTCTGAAGCTTTCTTT
CASSQVWSSEAFF
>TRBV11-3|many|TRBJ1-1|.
TGTGCCAGCAGCTTATCTAGGGGGAACACTGAAGCTTTCTTT
CASSLSRGNTEAFF
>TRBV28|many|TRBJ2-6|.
TGTGCCAGCACGTCTGGGGCCAACGTCCTGACTTTC
CASTSGANVLTF
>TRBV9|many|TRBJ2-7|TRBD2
TGTGCCAGCAGCGCGAGCGGGGGGACGGTAGAGCAGTACTTC
CASSASGGTVEQYF
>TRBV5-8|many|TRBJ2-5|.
TGTGCCAGCAGCTTGATCTGGGCGTCTTGGCAAGAGACCCAGTACTTC
CASSLIWASWQETQYF
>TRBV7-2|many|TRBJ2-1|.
TGTGCCAGCAGCCCCCGATGGTCGGGGTACAATGAGCAGTTCTTC
CASSPRWSGYNEQFF
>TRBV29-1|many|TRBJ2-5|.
TGCAGCGGTGGGCCCAGGGGCTTGGAGACCCAGTACTTC
CSGGPRGLETQYF
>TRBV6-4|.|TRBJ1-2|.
TGTGCCAGCAGTGCCACAGCGACGACTAACTATGGCTACACCTTC
CASSATATTNYGYTF
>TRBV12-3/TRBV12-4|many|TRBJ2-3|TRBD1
TGTGCCAGCAGCTCTGGGCAGGGGGCAGATACGCAGTATTTT
CASSSGQGADTQYF
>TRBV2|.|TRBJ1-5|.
TGTGCCAGCAGGGTCCCAGGCTATAGCAATCAGCCCCAGCATTTT
CASRVPGYSNQPQHF
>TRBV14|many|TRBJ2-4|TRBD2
TGTGCCAGCAGCCATCTAGCGGGGAGTGCCAAAAACATTCAGTACTTC
CASSHLAGSAKNIQYF
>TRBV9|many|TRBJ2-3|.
TGTGCCAGCAGCGACCCCCGGTCTAGCGAACCTGATACGCAGTATTTT
CASSDPRSSEPDTQYF
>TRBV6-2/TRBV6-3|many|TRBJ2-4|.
TGTGCCAGCAGGATAGCTTTCCCGCTCAGGGACGGCAAAAACATTCAGTACTTC
CASRIAFPLRDGKNIQYF
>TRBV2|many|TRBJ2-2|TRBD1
TGTGCCAGCAGCGAGGGACAGCCCACCGGGGAGCTGTTTTTT
CASSEGQPTGELFF
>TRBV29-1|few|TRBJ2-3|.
TGCAGCGCCGGAAAGGGCCAAACCGGACCAACCTCCACAGATACGCAGTATTTT
CSAGKGQTGPTSTDTQYF
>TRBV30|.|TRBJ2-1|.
TGTGCCTGGAGGGCTCAGGGCCTCTCGCACAATGAGCAGTTCTTC
CAWRAQGLSHNEQFF
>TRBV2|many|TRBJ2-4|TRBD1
TGTGCCACCAAGAGGACAGGGAATGAAAACATTCAGTACTTC
CATKRTGNENIQYF